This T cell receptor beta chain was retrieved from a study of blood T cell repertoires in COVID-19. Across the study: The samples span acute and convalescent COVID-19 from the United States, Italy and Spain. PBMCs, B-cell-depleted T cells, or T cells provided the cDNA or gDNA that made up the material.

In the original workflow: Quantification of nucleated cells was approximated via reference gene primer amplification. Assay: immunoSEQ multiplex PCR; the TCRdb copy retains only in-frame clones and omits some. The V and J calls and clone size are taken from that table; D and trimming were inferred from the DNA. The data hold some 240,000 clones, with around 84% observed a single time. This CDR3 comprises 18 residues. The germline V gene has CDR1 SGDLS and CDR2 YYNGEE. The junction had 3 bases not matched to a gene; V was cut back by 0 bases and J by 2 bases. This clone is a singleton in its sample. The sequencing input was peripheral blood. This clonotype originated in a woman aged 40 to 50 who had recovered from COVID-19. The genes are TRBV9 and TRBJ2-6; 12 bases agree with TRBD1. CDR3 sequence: CASSVAGTGGAGANVLTF. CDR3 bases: TGTGCCAGCAGCGTAGCGGGGACAGGGGGCGCTGGGGCCAACGTCCTGACTTTC.